There are a few counts of the clone carrying this TCR beta chain. Its antigen is undetermined. Samples each yielded at least 6 micrograms of total RNA. The data derive from a study of blood T cells in healthy people across ages. Findings of the study overall: Samples with more naive T cells showed higher observed beta diversity.

PCR was performed a second time for about 6 to 12 cycles using a sample-barcoded 5' primer and a J-beta primer mix. TCRdb independently ran MiXCR on the 5' RACE reads; one entry per CDR3 protein. The sample has fewer than 950,000 distinct CDR3 sequences; roughly 34% are singletons. The CDR3 loop spans 13 amino acids. Trimming removed 2 bases at V and 4 bases at J, with 6 bases between. CDR1 is LGHDT and CDR2 is YNNKEL in the germline V gene (reference sequence). The origin of this receptor is a man between 18 and 29 years old in good health. The sequencing sample was made of blood. The rearrangement uses TRBV3-1 and TRBJ1-5; D ambiguous. The CDR3 here is CASSQSGNQPQHF. CDR3 nucleotide sequence: TGTGCCAGCAGCCAATCGGGGAATCAGCCCCAGCATTTT.